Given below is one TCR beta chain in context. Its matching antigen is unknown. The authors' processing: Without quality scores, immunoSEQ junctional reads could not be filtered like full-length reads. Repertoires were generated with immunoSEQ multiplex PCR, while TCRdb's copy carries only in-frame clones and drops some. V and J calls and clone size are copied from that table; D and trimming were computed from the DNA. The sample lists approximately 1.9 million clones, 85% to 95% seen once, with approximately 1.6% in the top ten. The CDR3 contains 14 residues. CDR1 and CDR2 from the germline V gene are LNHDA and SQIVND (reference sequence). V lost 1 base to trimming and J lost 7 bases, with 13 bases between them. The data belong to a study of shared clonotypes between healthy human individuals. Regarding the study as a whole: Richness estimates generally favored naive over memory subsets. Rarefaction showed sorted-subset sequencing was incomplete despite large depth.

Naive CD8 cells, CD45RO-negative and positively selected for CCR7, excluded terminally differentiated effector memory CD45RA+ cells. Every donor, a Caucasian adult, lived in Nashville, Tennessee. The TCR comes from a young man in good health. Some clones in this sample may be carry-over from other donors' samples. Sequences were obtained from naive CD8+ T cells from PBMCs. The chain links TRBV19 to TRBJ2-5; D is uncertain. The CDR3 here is CASSIGPGPGTQYF. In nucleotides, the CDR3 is TGTGCCAGTAGTATAGGTCCAGGCCCGGGGACCCAGTACTTC. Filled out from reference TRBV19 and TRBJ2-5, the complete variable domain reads DGGITQSPKYLFRKEGQNVTLSCEQNLNHDAMYWYRQDPGQGLRLIYYSQIVNDFQKGDIAEGYSVSREKKESFPLTVTSAQKNPTAFYLCASSIGPGPGTQYFGPGTRLLVL.